This entry describes one T cell receptor (beta chain). The data are from a study of T cell changes during pregnancy in multiple sclerosis. Trimming at V came to 6 bases and at J to 6 bases, leaving 1 base not matched to a gene. Germline CDR1 reads MNHEY; CDR2 reads SVGAGI. The CDR3 spans 11 residues. Using immunoSEQ multiplex PCR, the repertoire was profiled, and TCRdb retains in-frame clones only, with some absent. This table holds about 80,000 clones, 92% found once. The sample was peripheral blood, taken before pregnancy. This receptor was taken from a female donor with multiple sclerosis, enrolled in a pregnancy study. The chain couples TRBV6-5 to TRBJ1-1; 7 bases line up with TRBD1. The CDR3 protein is CASRQGAEAFF. The CDR3 DNA follows: TGTGCCAGCAGGCAGGGGGCTGAAGCTTTCTTT.